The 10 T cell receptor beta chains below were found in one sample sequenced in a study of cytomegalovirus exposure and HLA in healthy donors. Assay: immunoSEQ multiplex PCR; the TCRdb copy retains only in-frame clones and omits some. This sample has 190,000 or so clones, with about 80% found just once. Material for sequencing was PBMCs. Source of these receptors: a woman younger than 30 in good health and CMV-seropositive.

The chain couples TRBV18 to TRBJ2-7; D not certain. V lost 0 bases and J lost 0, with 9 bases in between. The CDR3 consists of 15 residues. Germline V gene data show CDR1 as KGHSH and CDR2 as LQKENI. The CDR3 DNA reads TGTGCCAGCTCACCACCTGGAAGGAGCTCCTACGAGCAGTACTTC. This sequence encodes CASSPPGRSSYEQYF.

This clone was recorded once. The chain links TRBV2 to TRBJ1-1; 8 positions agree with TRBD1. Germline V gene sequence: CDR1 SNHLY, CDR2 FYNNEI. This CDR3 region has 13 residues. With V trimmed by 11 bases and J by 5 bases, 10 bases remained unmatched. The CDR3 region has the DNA TGTGCCGGCCAGAGAGACAGGGGAACTGAAGCTTTCTTT. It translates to CAGQRDRGTEAFF.

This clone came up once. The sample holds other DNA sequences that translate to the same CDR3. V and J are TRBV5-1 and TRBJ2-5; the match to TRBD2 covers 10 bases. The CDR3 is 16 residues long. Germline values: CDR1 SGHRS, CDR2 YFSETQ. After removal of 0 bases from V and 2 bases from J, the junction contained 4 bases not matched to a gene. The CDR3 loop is CASSLGPSGGQETQYF. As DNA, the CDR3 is TGCGCCAGCAGCTTGGGTCCTAGCGGGGGTCAAGAGACCCAGTACTTC.

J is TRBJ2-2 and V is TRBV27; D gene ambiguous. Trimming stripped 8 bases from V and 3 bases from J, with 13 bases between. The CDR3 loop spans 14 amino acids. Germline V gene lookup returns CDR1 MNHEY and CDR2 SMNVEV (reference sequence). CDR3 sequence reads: CASSPEEYTGELFF. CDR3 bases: TGTGCCAGCTCCCCAGAGGAGTACACCGGGGAGCTGTTTTTT.

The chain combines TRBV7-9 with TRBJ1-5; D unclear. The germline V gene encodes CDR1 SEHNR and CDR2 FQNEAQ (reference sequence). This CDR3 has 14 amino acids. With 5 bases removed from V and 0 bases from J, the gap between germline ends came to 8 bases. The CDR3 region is CASSPVNSNQPQHF. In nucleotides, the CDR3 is TGTGCCAGCAGCCCAGTAAATAGCAATCAGCCCCAGCATTTT.

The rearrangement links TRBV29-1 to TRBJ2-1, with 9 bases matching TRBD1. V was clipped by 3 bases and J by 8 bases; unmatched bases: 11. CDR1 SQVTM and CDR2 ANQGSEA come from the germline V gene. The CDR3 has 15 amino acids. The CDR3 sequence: CSVDRPDRGFDEQFF. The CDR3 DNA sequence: TGCAGCGTTGACCGACCGGACAGGGGTTTCGATGAGCAGTTCTTC.

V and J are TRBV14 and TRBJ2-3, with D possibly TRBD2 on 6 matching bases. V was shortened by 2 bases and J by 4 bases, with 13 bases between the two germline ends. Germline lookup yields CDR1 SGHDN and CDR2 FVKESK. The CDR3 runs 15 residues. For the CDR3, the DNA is TGTGCCAGCAGCCAATGGAGGGAAATATCAGATACGCAGTATTTT. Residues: CASSQWREISDTQYF.

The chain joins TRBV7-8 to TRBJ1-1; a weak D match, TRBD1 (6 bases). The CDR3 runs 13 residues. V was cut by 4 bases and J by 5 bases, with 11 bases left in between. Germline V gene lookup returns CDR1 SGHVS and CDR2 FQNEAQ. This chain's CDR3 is CASSSHRATEAFF. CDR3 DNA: TGTGCCAGCAGCTCCCACAGGGCGACTGAAGCTTTCTTT.

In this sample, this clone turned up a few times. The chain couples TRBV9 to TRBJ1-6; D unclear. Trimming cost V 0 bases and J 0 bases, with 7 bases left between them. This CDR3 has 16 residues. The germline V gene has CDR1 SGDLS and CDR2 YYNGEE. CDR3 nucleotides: TGTGCCAGCAGCGTAGGCGGGGACTCCTATAATTCACCCCTCCACTTT. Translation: CASSVGGDSYNSPLHF.

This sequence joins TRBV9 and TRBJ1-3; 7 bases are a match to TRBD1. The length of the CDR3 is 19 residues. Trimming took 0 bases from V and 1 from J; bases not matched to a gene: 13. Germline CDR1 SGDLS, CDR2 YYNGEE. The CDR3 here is CASSVAEQGFRPSGNTIYF. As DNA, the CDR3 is TGTGCCAGCAGCGTAGCCGAACAGGGGTTCCGGCCATCTGGAAACACCATATATTTT.